Following are 26 T cell receptor beta chains from one sample sequenced in a study of blood T cell repertoires in COVID-19. Clones were sequenced by immunoSEQ multiplex PCR, and TCRdb holds only the in-frame ones, with some missing. The top ten clones hold 2% to 3% of a sample with fewer than 250,000 clones, roughly four fifths of them seen once. The sequencing input was peripheral blood. The source of these receptors is a woman between 40 and 55 years old with active or convalescent COVID-19.

In regard to this clone: The sample has other DNA sequences that encode this CDR3 too. The chain has TRBV27 and TRBJ1-4; no reliable D call. Germline CDR1 MNHEY, CDR2 SMNVEV (reference sequence). Trimming removed 5 bases at V and 0 bases at J, with 4 bases between. CDR3 length equals 13 residues. The CDR3 DNA reads TGTGCCAGCAGTCCCGCAACTAATGAAAAACTGTTTTTT. Its protein is CASSPATNEKLFF.

CDR3 region: CASRGSESYEQYF. In nucleotides, the CDR3 is TGTGCCAGCAGGGGTAGCGAATCCTACGAGCAGTACTTC. The chain employs TRBV25-1 and TRBJ2-7; weak D call: TRBD2 (5 bases). The CDR3 has 13 residues. The ends were cut back, 6 bases at V and 1 base at J, with 10 bases in the middle. Germline CDR1 MGHDK, CDR2 SYGVNS.

V is TRBV6-5 and J is TRBJ1-1; 9 bases are a match to TRBD1. Germline-derived CDR1 and CDR2 are MNHEY and SVGAGI. With V trimmed by 6 bases and J by 1 base, 3 bases remained unmatched. The CDR3 is 14 residues long. The CDR3 is CASRLGQGNTEAFF. CDR3 DNA: TGTGCCAGCAGACTGGGACAGGGGAACACTGAAGCTTTCTTT.

This chain joins TRBV19 and TRBJ1-1; no reliable D call. V lost 7 bases and J lost 6, with 18 bases in between. Germline CDR1 reads LNHDA; CDR2 reads SQIVND (reference sequence). The CDR3 length is 14 residues. CDR3 DNA: TGTGCCAGTATTGATGTTGAGCGGACGCCTGAAGCTTTCTTT. It yields the protein CASIDVERTPEAFF.

The chain carries TRBV7-2 and TRBJ1-5; D unresolved. V gave up 1 base and J gave up 8 bases, with 9 bases separating them. This CDR3 spans 13 amino acids. The germline gives CDR1 SGHTA, CDR2 FQGNSA. The CDR3 DNA reads TGTGCCAGCAGCTTAGATGGGGAGAAGCCCCAGCATTTT. This encodes CASSLDGEKPQHF.

This clone was seen just once. The chain employs TRBV28 and TRBJ1-6; D remains unclear. Looked up from germline, CDR1 is MDHEN and CDR2 is SYDVKM. The germline V and J ends were trimmed by 8 bases and 0 bases, with 11 bases remaining between them. The CDR3 has 15 residues. The DNA of the CDR3 is TGTGCCAGCCTCGGCGGGAGCTCCTATAATTCACCCCTCCACTTT. It is translated as CASLGGSSYNSPLHF.

In its sample, this clone was seen a few times. The chain joins TRBV10-3 to TRBJ1-2; 9 bases are shared with TRBD1. Germline loops: CDR1 ENHRY, CDR2 SYGVKD. Trimming removed 4 bases from V and 6 bases from J; junction bases left unmatched: 0. There are 12 residues in the CDR3. The CDR3 region has the DNA TGTGCCATCAGTGGGGACAGGGATGGCTACACCTTC. Residues: CAISGDRDGYTF.

This sequence joins TRBV7-6 and TRBJ1-3; 7 nucleotides match TRBD1. The CDR3 has 16 amino acids. Germline V gene data show CDR1 as SGHVS and CDR2 as FNYEAQ. V lost 5 bases and J lost 4; bases outside the gene matches: 11. The CDR3: CASSLSSGGSGNTIYF. In DNA, the CDR3 is TGTGCCAGCAGCCTAAGCTCAGGGGGATCGGGAAACACCATATATTTT.

The CDR3 nucleotides are TGTGCCATGGGCGAGGGGACTAACTACGAGCAGTACTTC. It encodes CAMGEGTNYEQYF. The rearrangement joins TRBV10-3 to TRBJ2-7; 7 bases align to TRBD2. Germline V lookup: CDR1 ENHRY, CDR2 SYGVKD. With 9 bases clipped from V and 3 bases from J, the junction kept 8 bases outside the gene matches. The CDR3 runs 13 residues.

In DNA, the CDR3 is TGTGCCAGCGTAATCAGGGGCCTCTATGGCTACACCTTC. Translated, it gives CASVIRGLYGYTF. The rearrangement uses TRBV25-1 and TRBJ1-2; TRBD1 might be the D (6 bases). The length of the CDR3 is 13 residues. From germline, CDR1 is MGHDK and CDR2 SYGVNS. The ends were cut back, 8 bases at V and 4 bases at J, with 14 bases in the middle.

This clone was observed a few times. The V call is TRBV6-1, the J call TRBJ1-3; D might be TRBD1 (6 bases). V was trimmed by 0 bases and J by 4 bases, leaving 16 bases between them. The germline CDR1 and CDR2 sequences are MNHNS and SASEGT. This CDR3 region has 17 residues. This CDR3 is CASSEAVGTGYGNTIYF. The CDR3 DNA reads as TGTGCCAGCAGTGAAGCGGTGGGTACAGGGTACGGAAACACCATATATTTT.

The chain links TRBV30 to TRBJ2-3; TRBD2 agrees at 9 bases. V gave up 4 bases and J gave up 6 bases; unmatched junction bases: 5. CDR1 and CDR2 from the germline V gene are GTSNPN and SVGIG (reference sequence). There are 13 residues in the CDR3. The CDR3 here is CAWILAGRDTQYF. The CDR3 nucleotides read TGTGCCTGGATCCTAGCGGGACGGGATACGCAGTATTTT.

The chain links TRBV9 to TRBJ1-6; 7 positions match TRBD1. Trimming at V came to 5 bases and at J to 6 bases, leaving 8 bases not matched to a gene. This CDR3 contains 15 residues. The germline gives CDR1 SGDLS, CDR2 YYNGEE. The DNA for the CDR3 is TGTGCCAGCAGTGAACACCGGGACAGTAATTCACCCCTCCACTTT. Amino acid sequence: CASSEHRDSNSPLHF.

This chain connects TRBV4-2 to TRBJ2-1; 8 bases line up with TRBD2. The V and J ends lost 4 bases and 2 bases, in that order; junction bases with no gene match: 4. Germline CDR1 reads LGHNA; CDR2 reads YNFKEQ. This CDR3 has 15 residues. This CDR3 is CASSPAGETYNEQFF. DNA of the CDR3: TGTGCCAGCAGCCCAGCGGGGGAAACCTACAATGAGCAGTTCTTC.

The rearrangement links TRBV3-1 (or the pseudogene TRBV3-2) to TRBJ1-2; TRBD1 agrees at 7 bases. Germline V gives CDR1 LGHDT, CDR2 YNNKEL (reference sequence). The CDR3 extends over 16 amino acids. V was clipped by 4 bases and J by 8 bases; unmatched bases: 16. The CDR3 loop reads CASSRTGFEGAGGYTF. In DNA, the CDR3 is TGTGCCAGCAGCCGTACCGGTTTTGAGGGGGCGGGCGGCTACACCTTC.

The J gene is TRBJ1-2, the V gene TRBV24-1; D is ambiguous. Trimming stripped 4 bases from V and 2 bases from J, with 7 bases between. Germline V CDR1 and CDR2: KGHDR, SFDVKD. The CDR3 is 13 amino acids. The CDR3 is CATSDGGNYGYTF. The DNA of the CDR3 is TGTGCCACCAGTGACGGAGGGAACTATGGCTACACCTTC.

The chain combines TRBV12-3 or TRBV12-4 with TRBJ2-3; D might be TRBD2 (5 bases). V shed 4 bases and J shed 14 bases, with 13 bases lying between them. This CDR3 contains 11 residues. In DNA form, the CDR3 reads TGTGCCAGCAGTTCGCGGGCCCCCCCGTATTTT. It translates to CASSSRAPPYF.

The chain couples TRBV5-1 to TRBJ1-2, with 10 bases fitting TRBD1. V dropped 0 bases and J dropped 2; count of bases not matched to a gene: 4. The germline CDR1 and CDR2 sequences are SGHRS and YFSETQ. There are 16 residues in the CDR3. This CDR3 reads CASSLGATGGNYGYTF. DNA of the CDR3: TGCGCCAGCAGCTTGGGTGCGACAGGGGGCAACTATGGCTACACCTTC.

This chain joins TRBV30 and TRBJ1-2; tentatively, D is TRBD1 (5 bases). Trimming removed 2 bases at V and 0 bases at J, with 19 bases between. This CDR3 comprises 17 residues. Germline V gene sequence: CDR1 GTSNPN, CDR2 SVGIG (reference sequence). This CDR3 reads CAWSLLFTGESNYGYTF. For the CDR3, the DNA is TGTGCCTGGAGTCTATTATTTACAGGTGAATCTAACTATGGCTACACCTTC.

The chain is built from TRBV19 and TRBJ2-6; the match to TRBD1 covers 10 bases. With 1 base clipped from V and 4 bases from J, the junction kept 10 bases outside the gene matches. CDR3 length: 19 residues. Looked up from germline, CDR1 is LNHDA and CDR2 is SQIVND (reference sequence). CDR3 DNA sequence: TGTGCCAGTAGTATAGGGCGACAGGGGGCCCCGATCGGGGCCAACGTCCTGACTTTC. It translates to CASSIGRQGAPIGANVLTF.

This clone has only one observation. This chain connects TRBV7-9 to TRBJ2-7; TRBD1 aligns across 9 bases. CDR1 is SEHNR, CDR2 FQNEAQ, per germline (reference sequence). CDR3 length: 12 amino acids. The J segment lost 2 bases and the V segment lost 10 bases, leaving 3 bases of the junction unmatched. Here the CDR3 DNA reads TGTGCCATCGGACAGGGGACCTACGAGCAGTACTTC. This gives the protein CAIGQGTYEQYF.

The table lists this clone with a few counts. This chain connects TRBV9 to TRBJ2-7; 7 nucleotides agree with TRBD2. CDR1 is SGDLS and CDR2 is YYNGEE in the germline V gene. The CDR3 runs 15 residues. Losses at the gene ends were 3 bases for V and 2 bases for J; bases not matched to a gene: 8. The CDR3 bases are TGTGCCAGCAGCGACACTAGCGATATCACCTACGAGCAGTACTTC. This codes for CASSDTSDITYEQYF.

This chain links TRBV7-8 with TRBJ2-3, with unresolved D. V lost 2 bases to trimming and J lost 2 bases, with 17 bases between them. The CDR3 covers 17 residues. The germline V gene has CDR1 SGHVS and CDR2 FQNEAQ. The CDR3 bases are TGTGCCAGCAGCTTAACCCGTTTCCGGAGAAACACAGATACGCAGTATTTT. Encoded protein: CASSLTRFRRNTDTQYF. The variable domain in full, completed from reference TRBV7-8 and TRBJ2-3, reads GAGVSQSPRYKVAKRGQDVALRCDPISGHVSLFWYQQALGQGPEFLTYFQNEAQLDKSGLPSDRFFAERPEGSVSTLKIQRTQQEDSAVYLCASSLTRFRRNTDTQYFGPGTRLTVL.

The chain is built from TRBV11-3 and TRBJ1-3; TRBD1 might be the D (5 bases). CDR3 size: 15 residues. With 2 bases removed from V and 0 bases from J, the gap between germline ends came to 8 bases. From germline, CDR1 is SGHNT and CDR2 YENEEA. CDR3 sequence: CASSLPGHSGNTIYF. CDR3 nucleotides: TGTGCCAGCAGCTTACCAGGACACTCTGGAAACACCATATATTTT.

This clone was recorded once. The V call is TRBV18, the J call TRBJ2-1; 10 nucleotides agree with TRBD1. The V segment lost 6 bases and the J segment 0 bases; nucleotides outside the gene matches: 14. The CDR3 is 19 amino acids. The germline V gene encodes CDR1 KGHSH and CDR2 LQKENI. CDR3 DNA: TGTGCCAGCTCCCGTAGGGGGTCCGGGACAGGGGTCTCCTACAATGAGCAGTTCTTC. Protein: CASSRRGSGTGVSYNEQFF.

This clone appeared once. The V gene is TRBV11-3, the J gene TRBJ2-7; TRBD1 might be the D (6 bases). Trimming cost V 4 bases and J 0 bases, with 10 bases left between them. Germline V lookup: CDR1 SGHNT, CDR2 YENEEA. CDR3 length: 14 residues. The CDR3 region has the DNA TGTGCCAGCAGCTACGGACAGAGCTCCTACGAGCAGTACTTC. It codes for CASSYGQSSYEQYF.